A single sample is the source of the 29 T cell receptor beta chains below, sequenced in a study of low-dose radiotherapy and immunotherapy resistance in tumors (dated by TCRdb to between 2022 and 2023). Sequencer: Illumina HiSeq 2500. First-strand cDNA was synthesized using Superscript III and a set of TRAV- and TRBV-specific primers, so that both TCRalpha and TCRbeta chains were covered. TCRs were amplified with Phusion for around 20 PCR cycles using a constant-region primer together with the adapter attached to the V primers. TCRdb trimmed the raw reads at Q25, called clones with MiXCR and kept productive beta chains. Records with the same CDR3 protein are collapsed into one entry carrying the most frequent genes and DNA. This sample has approximately 89,000 distinct CDR3 sequences in its table, and under 20% of those were observed once. The top ten clonotypes cover about 5.9% of the sample. The sample's time point label, in plain terms: before trial treatment.

The sample consisted of PBMCs, taken before treatment. These receptors were collected from a male donor with prostate cancer.

This clonotype was detected many times. This chain links TRBV7-3 with TRBJ1-1, with 9 bases aligning to TRBD1. V was pared by 0 bases and J by 1 base, with 3 bases of the junction left unmatched. The CDR3 contains 16 residues. Germline CDR1 SGHTA, CDR2 FQGTGA. CDR3 protein: CASSLTGTGRNTEAFF. The CDR3 DNA sequence: TGTGCCAGCAGCTTAACTGGGACAGGGAGGAACACTGAAGCTTTCTTT. Full variable domain (rest looked up from reference TRBV7-3 and TRBJ1-1): GAGVSQTPSNKVTEKGKYVELRCDPISGHTALYWYRQSLGQGPEFLIYFQGTGAADDSGLPNDRFFAVRPEGSVSTLKIQRTERGDSAVYLCASSLTGTGRNTEAFFGQGTRLTVV.

The V call is TRBV5-1, the J call TRBJ2-1, with D perhaps matching TRBD1 or TRBD2 (5 bases each). This CDR3 has 14 amino acids. Trimming took off 4 bases at V and 3 bases at J, with 11 bases between the two ends. Germline CDR1 SGHRS, CDR2 YFSETQ. The CDR3 sequence is CASSPGTNYNEQFF. The CDR3 bases are TGCGCCAGCAGCCCCGGGACCAACTACAATGAGCAGTTCTTC.

This clonotype was counted between two and nine times. This chain links TRBV29-1 with TRBJ2-1; 13 bases line up with TRBD2. CDR1 is SQVTM, CDR2 ANQGSEA, per germline. The CDR3 is 15 amino acids. J lost 5 bases, V lost 5 bases, and 6 bases had no gene match. Here the CDR3 DNA reads TGCAGCGTTACGATCGGACTAGCGGGGGACAATGAGCAGTTCTTC. Translated: CSVTIGLAGDNEQFF.

This clonotype was observed many times. The gene calls are TRBV7-2 and TRBJ2-3; D could derive from TRBD1 or TRBD2 (5 bases each). Germline V gene data show CDR1 as SGHTA and CDR2 as FQGNSA. Trimming took off 1 base at V and 1 base at J, with 12 bases between the two ends. The length of the CDR3 is 16 residues. The CDR3 bases are TGTGCCAGCAGCTTAGGTGTCGGGGCTGGCACAGATACGCAGTATTTT. Translating it yields CASSLGVGAGTDTQYF.

This clonotype has ten or more counts. This chain connects TRBV11-2 to TRBJ2-5; D is unresolved. Trimming took off 7 bases at V and 2 bases at J, with 5 bases between the two ends. Germline V gives CDR1 SGHAT, CDR2 FQNNGV. This CDR3 has 11 amino acids. The CDR3 sequence is CASNQQETQYF. The CDR3 DNA reads TGTGCCAGCAACCAACAAGAGACCCAGTACTTC.

This clonotype has at least ten counts. The chain employs TRBV14 and TRBJ1-1; D gene ambiguous. V was trimmed by 4 bases and J by 2 bases, leaving 14 bases between them. This CDR3 is 15 amino acids long. From germline, CDR1 is SGHDN and CDR2 FVKESK. This chain's CDR3 is CASSLALGRNTEAFF. CDR3 DNA: TGTGCCAGCAGCCTCGCCTTGGGCCGCAACACTGAAGCTTTCTTT.

The V and J genes are TRBV6-2 or TRBV6-3 and TRBJ2-7, with D possibly matching TRBD1 (7 bases). The CDR3 is made up of 14 amino acids. CDR1 and CDR2 from the germline V gene are MNHEY and SVGEGT. The V end lost 5 bases, the J end lost 4 bases, and 15 bases lay between the germline ends. Here the CDR3 reads CASSGGTAQYEQYF. CDR3 DNA: TGTGCCAGCAGTGGGGGGACAGCGCAATACGAGCAGTACTTC.

This clonotype was picked up many times. The junction differs from germline at one of its ends, possibly a read error. This chain joins TRBV7-7 and TRBJ2-5; D is perhaps TRBD1 or TRBD2 (5 bases each). The germline gives CDR1 SSHAT, CDR2 FNYEAQ (reference sequence). CDR3 size: 15 residues. The DNA for the CDR3 is TGTGCTAGCAGCTCGGGACGCCGGTACCAAGAGACCCAGTACTTC. Its protein product is CASSSGRRYQETQYF.

This clonotype has ten or more counts. The V call is TRBV28, the J call TRBJ1-2; no clear D gene. Trimming stripped 2 bases from V and 2 bases from J, with 6 bases between. The CDR3 runs to 13 residues. The germline CDR1 and CDR2 sequences are MDHEN and SYDVKM. DNA for the CDR3: TGTGCCAGCAGTTTAAGAAGGAACTATGGCTACACCTTC. Encoded protein: CASSLRRNYGYTF.

Many counts were recorded for this clonotype. In nucleotides, the CDR3 is TGTGCCAGCAGCCAAAGCGCGGGGATTAAGGATCAGCCCCAGCATTTT. Translation gives CASSQSAGIKDQPQHF. The rearrangement links TRBV3-1 to TRBJ1-5, with D unresolved. Trimming removed 2 bases at V and 5 bases at J, with 16 bases between. The CDR3 is 16 residues long. From germline, CDR1 is LGHDT and CDR2 YNNKEL (reference sequence). Together with reference TRBV3-1 and TRBJ1-5, the CDR3 gives the full variable domain: DTAVSQTPKYLVTQMGNDKSIKCEQNLGHDTMYWYKQDSKKFLKIMFSYNNKELIINETVPNRFSPKSPDKAHLNLHINSLELGDSAVYFCASSQSAGIKDQPQHFGDGTRLSIL.

This clonotype was found a few times. This chain joins TRBV28 and TRBJ2-5, with D perhaps TRBD1 (5 bases). The CDR3 totals 14 residues. Trimming shortened V by 6 bases and J by 4 bases, and 15 bases separated the two germline ends. Per the germline V gene, CDR1 is MDHEN and CDR2 is SYDVKM. The CDR3 protein is CASRSRWGGETQYF. As DNA, the CDR3 is TGTGCCAGCAGAAGCCGCTGGGGCGGAGAGACCCAGTACTTC.

This clonotype was seen repeatedly, ten times or more. The rearrangement joins TRBV20-1 to TRBJ2-1; 7 positions agree with TRBD1. This CDR3 contains 15 residues. With V trimmed by 6 bases and J by 1 base, 9 bases remained unmatched. The germline gives CDR1 DFQATT, CDR2 SNEGSKA (reference sequence). The CDR3 protein is CSAVQTGVSYNEQFF. The CDR3 DNA sequence: TGCAGTGCCGTACAAACAGGGGTGTCCTACAATGAGCAGTTCTTC.

The V call is TRBV19, the J call TRBJ2-7; tentatively, D is TRBD1 (5 bases). This CDR3 has 14 residues. Deletions cut 3 bases from V and 3 bases from J, with 12 bases between. The germline V gene has CDR1 LNHDA and CDR2 SQIVND (reference sequence). CDR3 DNA sequence: TGTGCCAGTAGTATCCAAGGACACTTCTACGAGCAGTACTTC. It specifies CASSIQGHFYEQYF.

This clonotype was found many times. This sequence joins TRBV7-2 and TRBJ2-1; TRBD2 matches at 13 bases. Germline V lookup: CDR1 SGHTA, CDR2 FQGNSA. The CDR3 is 16 amino acids. The V segment lost 6 bases and the J segment 2 bases; nucleotides outside the gene matches: 4. CDR3 sequence reads: CASRRTSGGAYNEQFF. The DNA of the CDR3 is TGTGCCAGCAGAAGAACTAGCGGGGGGGCCTACAATGAGCAGTTCTTC.

This clonotype was seen ten or more times. V gene TRBV4-3 combines with J gene TRBJ2-1; 11 nucleotides match TRBD1. Looked up from germline, CDR1 is LGHNA and CDR2 is YSLEER. The ends lost 5 bases at V and 4 bases at J; junction bases unmatched: 7. There are 16 residues in the CDR3. CDR3 sequence (DNA): TGCGCCAGCAGCACCGGACAGGGGGCGGGATACAATGAGCAGTTCTTC. Its protein product is CASSTGQGAGYNEQFF.

This clonotype was seen repeatedly, ten times or more. This rearrangement joins TRBV28 to TRBJ1-3; D is unresolved. The length of the CDR3 is 15 residues. Between the trimmed V and J ends, which lost 8 bases and 0 bases, there was a span of 14 bases. CDR1 and CDR2 from the germline V gene are MDHEN and SYDVKM. The CDR3, as DNA: TGTGCCAGCCTGGAGCCCCCGAGCTCTGGAAACACCATATATTTT. It yields the protein CASLEPPSSGNTIYF.

This clonotype has ten or more counts. This chain connects TRBV6-5 to TRBJ1-1; tentative D call: TRBD1 (6 bases). The V gene's germline CDR1 is MNHEY and CDR2 SVGAGI. The CDR3 extends over 12 amino acids. Between the trimmed V and J ends, which lost 6 bases and 3 bases, there was a span of 8 bases. The CDR3 region is CASSGQYTEAFF. The CDR3 coding sequence is TGTGCCAGCAGCGGACAGTACACTGAAGCTTTCTTT.

For this clonotype: This likely traces to a read error, being one base from a far larger clone. V usage is TRBV27 and J usage is TRBJ1-2; D unclear. Germline V gene data show CDR1 as MNHEY and CDR2 as SMNVEV (reference sequence). The CDR3 contains 14 residues. In DNA, the CDR3 is TGTGCCAGCAGTTTCGGGTCCCGTCTCTCTGGCTGCACCTTC. Translated: CASSFGSRLSGCTF.

In this sample, this clonotype turned up many times. The chain uses TRBV29-1 and TRBJ2-3, with 7 bases that match TRBD2. Germline V lookup: CDR1 SQVTM, CDR2 ANQGSEA. With V trimmed by 6 bases and J by 1 base, 13 bases remained unmatched. This CDR3 is built from 16 residues. The CDR3 nucleotides read TGCAGCGTCCCCCCGGGGGGAAGTTGGGGCACAGATACGCAGTATTTT. Protein: CSVPPGGSWGTDTQYF.

Notes on this clonotype: It is likely a read error: a sequence one base away is far more abundant. The chain combines TRBV6-5 with TRBJ2-1; D is perhaps TRBD1 or TRBD2 (5 bases each). V was pared by 2 bases and J by 13 bases, with 27 bases between. Germline CDR1 is MNHEY and CDR2 is SVGAGI. This CDR3 has 17 amino acids. The CDR3 nucleotides read TGTGCCAGCAGTTACGAGCGTGGGGGTGGCCGGGGCGAGACCCAGTTCTTC. It translates to CASSYERGGGRGETQFF.

This clonotype was counted at least ten times. This chain uses TRBV28 with TRBJ2-7, with 9 bases matching TRBD2. The CDR3 extends over 15 amino acids. Germline V CDR1 and CDR2: MDHEN, SYDVKM. The V gene end was trimmed by 7 bases and the J gene end by 2 bases; junction bases not matched to a gene: 9. CDR3 DNA sequence: TGTGCCAGCACCAAAGCGGGAGGTAAAGCCTACGAGCAGTACTTC. Its translation is CASTKAGGKAYEQYF.

Remarks on this clonotype: This is likely an artifact of a read error, given a far larger clone one base away. The chain links TRBV11-2 to TRBJ2-7; maybe TRBD2 (6 bases). The CDR3 length is 14 residues. V was pared by 3 bases and J by 7 bases, with 16 bases between. The germline V gene has CDR1 SGHAT and CDR2 FQNNGV. The CDR3 bases are TGTGCCAGCAGCTTGGGGGGACCAACCAATGAGCAGTACTTC. Its translation: CASSLGGPTNEQYF.

At least ten counts were recorded for this clonotype. This sequence joins TRBV11-2 and TRBJ2-5; TRBD2 agrees at 9 bases. CDR3 length equals 16 residues. V lost 0 bases to trimming and J lost 2 bases; unmatched junction nucleotides: 4. The germline V gene has CDR1 SGHAT and CDR2 FQNNGV. This chain's CDR3 is CASSLDIAGGQETQYF. In nucleotides, the CDR3 is TGTGCCAGCAGCTTAGATATTGCGGGGGGGCAAGAGACCCAGTACTTC.

In this sample, this clonotype turned up many times. This chain joins TRBV7-2 and TRBJ2-3, with TRBD2 matching over 10 bases. The V and J ends lost 1 base and 0 bases, in that order; junction bases with no gene match: 7. CDR3 length equals 18 residues. Germline CDR1 SGHTA, CDR2 FQGNSA. CDR3 DNA: TGTGCCAGCAGCTTAGTAGCGGGGGGTCCCTATAGCACAGATACGCAGTATTTT. This sequence encodes CASSLVAGGPYSTDTQYF.

This rearrangement joins TRBV19 to TRBJ2-7; D is possibly TRBD2 (6 bases). The V end lost 6 bases, the J end lost 3 bases, and 18 bases lay between the germline ends. CDR1 is LNHDA and CDR2 is SQIVND in the germline V gene (reference sequence). CDR3 size: 15 residues. For the CDR3, the DNA is TGTGCCAGTAGCTCGCCGCTAGCGACGGGCTACGAGCAGTACTTC. This gives the protein CASSSPLATGYEQYF.

This clonotype was recorded a few times. The gene calls are TRBV4-2 and TRBJ2-7; no reliable D call. The CDR3 extends over 16 amino acids. From germline, CDR1 is LGHNA and CDR2 YNFKEQ. The ends were cut back, 0 bases at V and 3 bases at J, with 15 bases in the middle. CDR3 coding DNA: TGTGCCAGCAGCCAAGATTTTAGGAATTCGGGCTACGAGCAGTACTTC. Translated: CASSQDFRNSGYEQYF.

This clonotype was counted ten times or more. The gene calls are TRBV9 and TRBJ2-7, with TRBD1 matching over 8 bases. CDR1 is SGDLS and CDR2 is YYNGEE in the germline V gene. The CDR3 is 14 amino acids. Losses at the gene ends were 4 bases for V and 1 base for J; bases not matched to a gene: 4. The CDR3 protein is CASSFGQGSYEQYF. The CDR3 nucleotides are TGTGCCAGCAGCTTCGGACAGGGTTCCTACGAGCAGTACTTC.

This clonotype was counted at least ten times. The V gene is TRBV9, the J gene TRBJ1-1, with D perhaps matching TRBD1 (5 bases). V was clipped by 0 bases and J by 4 bases, with 7 bases between them. This CDR3 is 13 amino acids long. Germline lookup yields CDR1 SGDLS and CDR2 YYNGEE. In nucleotides, the CDR3 is TGTGCCAGCAGCGTAGCCACAGGCACTGAAGCTTTCTTT. Translated, it gives CASSVATGTEAFF.

This clonotype appeared many times. The chain carries TRBV7-6 and TRBJ1-2; tentative D call: TRBD1 (6 bases). Germline CDR1 SGHVS, CDR2 FNYEAQ. With 4 bases removed from V and 0 bases from J, the gap between germline ends came to 12 bases. The CDR3 has 15 amino acids. The CDR3 loop reads CASSSVGQSNYGYTF. The CDR3 DNA reads TGTGCCAGCAGCTCCGTAGGACAGTCTAACTATGGCTACACCTTC.